This TCR beta chain originates from a study of blood T cell repertoires in COVID-19. In the study overall: Whether acute or convalescent, the COVID-19 samples came from the United States, Italy and Spain.

V was pared by 6 bases and J by 9 bases, with 27 bases of the junction left unmatched. Looked up from germline, CDR1 is MNHEY and CDR2 is SMNVEV (reference sequence). The CDR3 totals 20 residues. Authors' processing steps: Using reference gene primer amplification, nucleated cell counts were estimated. Profiled with immunoSEQ multiplex PCR; TCRdb holds only in-frame clones, not every one. For V, J and clone size, that table is used; D and trimming come from the DNA. The top ten hold approximately 27% of the sample, which has about 120,000 clones, 85% to 90% seen once. The J gene is TRBJ2-1, the V gene TRBV27; 9 bases fit TRBD1. This sequence was found in a man aged 65 to 85 with active or convalescent COVID-19. Source material: peripheral blood. DNA for the CDR3: TGTGCCAGCAGCCCCCTCTACCCCACAGGGGGCCCCCTCCTCTCAGGTGAGCAGTTCTTC. It translates to CASSPLYPTGGPLLSGEQFF.